This TCR beta chain was observed in a study of Graves' ophthalmopathy and Graves' hyperthyroidism. Study-wide results and limits: Blood also harbored most expanded thyroid clonotypes above 0.001 frequency.

Excluded: other autoimmune disease, uncontrolled infection, pregnancy or lactation. PBMCs were isolated by Ficoll-Paque density gradient centrifugation, using approximately 11 ml of fresh peripheral blood as the starting material. This CDR3 has 15 residues. Germline V gene data show CDR1 as LNHDA and CDR2 as SQIVND (reference sequence). J lost 4 bases, V lost 3 bases, and 5 bases had no gene match. RNA transcripts were the template, and TCR beta CDR3 regions were amplified from them. RT-PCR with HTBI primers came first, then second-round multiplex PCR. From the multiplex PCR reads, TCRdb called clonotypes with MiXCR, one entry per CDR3 protein. The sample comprises 350,000 or so distinct CDR3 sequences, roughly 16% of which are singletons, and over 9% rests with the top ten. This clonotype was observed many times. Its antigen is unknown.

The material sequenced was peripheral blood. This receptor was taken from an adult man with Graves' ophthalmopathy. V and J are TRBV19 and TRBJ1-2, with 10 bases identical to TRBD1. The CDR3 is CASSISGTGAYGYTF. The DNA of the CDR3 is TGTGCCAGTAGTATCTCCGGGACAGGGGCCTATGGCTACACCTTC.